These 5 T cell receptor beta chains share one sample of origin, sequenced in a study of graft-versus-host responses after intestinal transplantation. Intraepithelial and lamina propria lymphocytes were released after the graft tissue was processed. The assay was immunoSEQ multiplex PCR, and TCRdb's table has in-frame clones only and misses some. Here the sample spans approximately 5,000 clones, around four fifths being singletons. The sequencing here drew on ileum tissue, taken about 240 days after intestinal transplant. These receptors were obtained from a human patient who received an intestinal transplant, so some T cells may come from the graft donor.

The V call is TRBV28, the J call TRBJ2-7; no firm D call. Germline V gene sequence: CDR1 MDHEN, CDR2 SYDVKM. V was pared by 2 bases and J by 2 bases, with 7 bases between. CDR3 length equals 13 residues. In DNA, the CDR3 is TGTGCCAGCAGTTTAGTGAAGGCCTACGAGCAGTACTTC. Translated, it gives CASSLVKAYEQYF.

This chain uses TRBV5-5 with TRBJ1-1, with D possibly TRBD1 on 5 matching bases. The V and J ends lost 0 bases and 6 bases respectively, with 18 bases between them. The germline gives CDR1 SGHKS, CDR2 YYEKEE (reference sequence). This CDR3 contains 16 residues. This chain's CDR3 is CASSLVRGDKRPEAFF. The CDR3 DNA reads as TGTGCCAGCAGCTTGGTCCGGGGCGACAAGAGGCCTGAAGCTTTCTTT.

This clone was observed once. This chain connects TRBV6-1 to TRBJ1-2; TRBD1 might be the D (6 bases). V lost 3 bases to trimming and J lost 4 bases, with 15 bases between them. Per the germline V gene, CDR1 is MNHNS and CDR2 is SASEGT. The CDR3 spans 15 residues. CDR3 coding DNA: TGTGCCAGCAGTGATGGTGTCGGACAGTCCTATGGCTACACCTTC. It yields the protein CASSDGVGQSYGYTF.

V is TRBV2 and J is TRBJ1-5; 7 bases align to TRBD1. Germline CDR1 reads SNHLY; CDR2 reads FYNNEI. With V trimmed by 5 bases and J by 4 bases, 8 bases remained unmatched. The CDR3 has 15 residues. The CDR3 sequence is CASSLTGIKNQPQHF. CDR3 bases: TGTGCCAGCAGTTTGACAGGGATCAAAAATCAGCCCCAGCATTTT. Complete variable domain (other parts from reference TRBV2 and TRBJ1-5): EPEVTQTPSHQVTQMGQEVILRCVPISNHLYFYWYRQILGQKVEFLVSFYNNEISEKSEIFDDQFSVERPDGSNFTLKIRSTKLEDSAMYFCASSLTGIKNQPQHFGDGTRLSIL.

This clone has just one count. V usage is TRBV6-5 and J usage is TRBJ1-2, with 9 nucleotides matching TRBD1. Losses at the gene ends were 2 bases for V and 4 bases for J; bases not matched to a gene: 8. The CDR3 extends over 16 amino acids. Germline V lookup: CDR1 MNHEY, CDR2 SVGAGI. This chain's CDR3 is CASSYVNRDRVYGYTF. The DNA of the CDR3 is TGTGCCAGCAGTTACGTAAACCGGGACAGGGTCTATGGCTACACCTTC.